The 7 T cell receptor beta chains below all came from one sample that was sequenced in a study of Ad26.COV2.S vaccination and SARS-CoV-2 variants. Stated treatment: around 19 received Ad26.COV2.S at low or high dose, single or two shots; a few received placebo; per-sample allocation not given. Material that was analyzed had been drawn on day 63 after the first vaccine or placebo injection. This table comes from immunoSEQ multiplex PCR, and its TCRdb copy is limited to in-frame clones, with some not included. The sample has around 250,000 clones, around 90% seen once. Sequenced here: peripheral blood, sampled in a trial of Ad26.COV2.S vaccine versus placebo. Source of these receptors: a person aged 18-60 years who received the Ad26.COV2.S COVID-19 vaccine or a placebo.

The chain is built from TRBV4-3 and TRBJ2-5, with TRBD2 matching 10 bases. The ends lost 0 bases at V and 4 bases at J; junction bases unmatched: 8. Germline CDR1 is LGHNA and CDR2 is YSLEER. CDR3 length equals 17 residues. The CDR3 nucleotides read TGCGCCAGCAGCCAAGACAGCGGGGGGGCAGACTTAGAGACCCAGTACTTC. Its protein is CASSQDSGGADLETQYF.

The V call is TRBV7-9, the J call TRBJ2-5, with 12 bases identical to TRBD2. V trimming: 5 bases; J trimming: 5 bases; junction bases outside the gene matches: 12. CDR3 size: 17 residues. CDR1 and CDR2 (germline): SEHNR, FQNEAQ (reference sequence). For the CDR3, the DNA is TGTGCCAGCAGCAATACAATCGGACTAGCGGGATGGGAGACCCAGTACTTC. Its translation: CASSNTIGLAGWETQYF.

The V call is TRBV6-6, the J call TRBJ1-4; TRBD1 is a possible D gene (5 bases). CDR3 length equals 14 residues. Per the germline V gene, CDR1 is MNHNY and CDR2 is SVGAGI (reference sequence). With 8 bases removed from V and 6 bases from J, the gap between germline ends came to 16 bases. CDR3 in DNA: TGTGCCAGCTCCAGGACACCTGGGGATGAAAAACTGTTTTTT. This codes for CASSRTPGDEKLFF.

The V gene is TRBV4-2, the J gene TRBJ2-1; no reliable D call. The CDR3 consists of 13 residues. CDR1 and CDR2 from the germline V gene are LGHNA and YNFKEQ. V lost 2 bases and J lost 6, with 8 bases in between. Here the CDR3 DNA reads TGTGCCAGCAGCCAACGTATCACCAATGAGCAGTTCTTC. Its translation: CASSQRITNEQFF.

This chain joins TRBV29-1 and TRBJ2-5, with 11 bases identical to TRBD2. The CDR3 consists of 12 residues. The V segment lost 5 bases and the J segment 5 bases; nucleotides outside the gene matches: 1. Germline CDR1 is SQVTM and CDR2 is ANQGSEA. The CDR3 DNA reads TGCAGCGTTAGGACTAGCGGGGAGACCCAGTACTTC. Translated: CSVRTSGETQYF.

The chain links TRBV27 to TRBJ1-4; 9 bases fit TRBD1. V lost 8 bases, J lost 5 bases, and 9 bases stayed unmatched. Germline V lookup: CDR1 MNHEY, CDR2 SMNVEV (reference sequence). The CDR3 totals 15 residues. The CDR3, as DNA: TGTGCCAGCCTCTCCGGACAGGGGAAGAATGAAAAACTGTTTTTT. Translating it yields CASLSGQGKNEKLFF.

The V call is TRBV2, the J call TRBJ2-7; D perhaps matches TRBD1 (5 bases). The CDR3 covers 13 residues. Trimming cost V 7 bases and J 0 bases, with 10 bases left between them. Germline lookup yields CDR1 SNHLY and CDR2 FYNNEI. As DNA, the CDR3 is TGTGCCAGCACCTCGGACACCTCCTACGAGCAGTACGTC. Protein product: CASTSDTSYEQYV.